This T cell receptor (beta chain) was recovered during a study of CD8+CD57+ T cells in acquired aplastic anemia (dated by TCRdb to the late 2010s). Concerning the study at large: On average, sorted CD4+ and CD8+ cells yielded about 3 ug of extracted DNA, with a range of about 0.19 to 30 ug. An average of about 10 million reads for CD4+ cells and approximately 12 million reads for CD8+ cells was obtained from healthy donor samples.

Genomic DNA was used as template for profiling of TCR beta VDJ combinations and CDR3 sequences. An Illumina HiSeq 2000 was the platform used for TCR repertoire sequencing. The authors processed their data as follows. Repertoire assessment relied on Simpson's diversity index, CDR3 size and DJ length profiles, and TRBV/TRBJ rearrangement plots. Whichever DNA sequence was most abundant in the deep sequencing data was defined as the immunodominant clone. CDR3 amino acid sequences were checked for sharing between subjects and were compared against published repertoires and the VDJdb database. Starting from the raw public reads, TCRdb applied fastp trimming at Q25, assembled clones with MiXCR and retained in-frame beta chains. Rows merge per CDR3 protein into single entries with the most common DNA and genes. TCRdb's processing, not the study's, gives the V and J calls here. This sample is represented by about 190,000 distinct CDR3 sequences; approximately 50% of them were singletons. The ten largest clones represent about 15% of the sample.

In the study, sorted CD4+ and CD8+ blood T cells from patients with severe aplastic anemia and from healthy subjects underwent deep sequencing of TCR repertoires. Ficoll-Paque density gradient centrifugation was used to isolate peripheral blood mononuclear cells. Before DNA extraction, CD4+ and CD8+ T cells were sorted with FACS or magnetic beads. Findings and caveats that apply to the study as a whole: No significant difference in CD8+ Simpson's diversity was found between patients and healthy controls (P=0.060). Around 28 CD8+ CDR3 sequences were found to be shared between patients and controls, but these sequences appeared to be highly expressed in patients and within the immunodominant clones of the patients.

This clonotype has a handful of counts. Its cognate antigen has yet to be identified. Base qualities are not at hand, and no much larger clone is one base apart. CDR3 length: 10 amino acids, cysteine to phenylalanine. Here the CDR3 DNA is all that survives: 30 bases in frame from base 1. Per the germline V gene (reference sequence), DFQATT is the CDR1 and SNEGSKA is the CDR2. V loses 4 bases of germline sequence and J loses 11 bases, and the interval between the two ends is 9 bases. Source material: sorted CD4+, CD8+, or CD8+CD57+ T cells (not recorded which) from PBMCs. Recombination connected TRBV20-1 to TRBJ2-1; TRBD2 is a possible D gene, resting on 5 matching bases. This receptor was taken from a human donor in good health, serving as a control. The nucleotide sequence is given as TGCAGTGCTACAACGGGGAAGCAGTTCTTC. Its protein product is CSATTGKQFF.